The rows below give T cell receptor beta chains drawn from one sample of a study of blood T cell repertoires in COVID-19. The method was immunoSEQ multiplex PCR; TCRdb's version includes in-frame clones alone and lacks a portion of them. This table holds 200,000 to 250,000 clones, around 88% found once. The specimen was PBMCs or T cells enriched from blood (not recorded which). The receptors derive from a woman aged 45-59 years with acute COVID-19. Both conserved end residues are part of each CDR3. The D gene is left open where the match is weak. Only part of the rows carry a size: once, few, many, or a class if the clone is expanded.

j_gene,len,d_gene,abundance,v_gene,CDR3aa,CDR3nt
TRBJ2-3,17,TRBD2,NA,TRBV4-1,CASSQDPSGSKTDTQYF,TGCGCCAGCAGCCAAGACCCTAGCGGGAGTAAGACAGATACGCAGTATTTT
TRBJ2-7,15,TRBD2,NA,TRBV2,CASTDPASGTYEQYF,TGTGCCAGCACCGACCCGGCTAGCGGTACCTACGAGCAGTACTTC
TRBJ2-5,13,NA,NA,TRBV7-9,CASSLFSQGTQYF,TGTGCCAGCAGCTTATTCTCCCAGGGCACCCAGTACTTC
TRBJ1-5,16,NA,NA,TRBV30,CAWSPLGRGGNQPQHF,TGTGCCTGGAGCCCCTTGGGCCGGGGAGGGAATCAGCCCCAGCATTTT
TRBJ2-7,16,TRBD1,NA,TRBV27,CASSQSTGTASYEQYF,TGTGCCAGCAGCCAATCAACCGGGACAGCCTCCTACGAGCAGTACTTC
TRBJ2-3,15,NA,NA,TRBV11-3,CASSLDMASGDTQYF,TGTGCCAGCAGCTTAGATATGGCTAGTGGTGATACGCAGTATTTT
TRBJ2-7,14,NA,NA,TRBV9,CASSVGGGTYEQYF,TGTGCCAGCAGCGTCGGGGGAGGTACCTACGAGCAGTACTTC
TRBJ2-1,13,TRBD2,NA,TRBV7-3,CASSSGLADEQFF,TGTGCCAGCAGTTCAGGACTAGCTGATGAGCAGTTCTTC
TRBJ2-5,14,NA,NA,TRBV19,CASSLYAWRETQYF,TGTGCCAGTAGTTTATACGCATGGAGGGAGACCCAGTACTTC
TRBJ1-4,15,TRBD1,NA,TRBV28,CASSLYGTGVEKLFF,TGTGCCAGCAGTCTCTACGGGACAGGTGTTGAAAAACTGTTTTTT
TRBJ2-1,14,TRBD2,once,TRBV27,CASSSLAGYNEQFF,TGTGCCAGCAGTTCGCTAGCGGGATACAATGAGCAGTTCTTC
TRBJ1-2,14,TRBD1,NA,TRBV5-1,CASSTGQEIYGYTF,TGCGCCAGCAGCACGGGACAGGAGATCTATGGCTACACCTTC
TRBJ2-3,15,TRBD2,NA,TRBV30,CAWSVSLARTDTQYF,TGTGCCTGGAGTGTCTCACTAGCGCGCACAGATACGCAGTATTTT
TRBJ2-3,12,NA,NA,TRBV7-9,CATASSTDTQYF,TGTGCCACCGCCAGTAGCACAGATACGCAGTATTTT
TRBJ1-1,13,NA,many,TRBV14,CASSHGGYTEAFF,TGTGCCAGCAGCCACGGCGGGTACACTGAAGCTTTCTTT
TRBJ2-1,16,TRBD2,NA,TRBV6-5,CASSYGWGTSGSPQFF,TGTGCCAGCAGTTACGGTTGGGGGACTAGCGGGAGCCCGCAGTTCTTC
TRBJ2-1,17,TRBD2,NA,TRBV5-4,CASSWGGQRQSYNEQFF,TGTGCCAGCAGCTGGGGAGGGCAGCGGCAATCCTACAATGAGCAGTTCTTC
TRBJ2-2,15,TRBD1,NA,TRBV19,CASSIDRGPTGELFF,TGTGCCAGTAGTATTGACAGGGGGCCTACCGGGGAGCTGTTTTTT
TRBJ2-4,17,NA,NA,TRBV4-1,CASSQPAQGIAKNIQYF,TGCGCCAGCAGCCAGCCCGCCCAGGGGATCGCCAAAAACATTCAGTACTTC
TRBJ2-5,13,NA,once,TRBV19,CASRKTKQETQYF,TGTGCCAGTAGGAAAACAAAACAAGAGACCCAGTACTTC
TRBJ1-5,14,TRBD1,NA,TRBV18,CASSLQGKNQPQHF,TGTGCCAGCTCACTACAGGGGAAAAATCAGCCCCAGCATTTT
TRBJ2-5,13,NA,NA,TRBV29-1,CSALGLPQETQYF,TGCAGCGCCCTGGGGCTCCCCCAAGAGACCCAGTACTTC
TRBJ1-5,15,NA,NA,TRBV19,CASSMRLYSNQPQHF,TGTGCCAGTAGTATGCGACTGTATAGCAATCAGCCCCAGCATTTT
TRBJ1-2,12,NA,NA,TRBV5-6,CASGRGAYGYTF,TGTGCCAGCGGGAGGGGGGCCTATGGCTACACCTTC
TRBJ2-2,17,TRBD2,NA,TRBV9,CASSVAGGGPFTGELFF,TGTGCCAGCAGCGTAGCTGGGGGGGGTCCGTTCACCGGGGAGCTGTTTTTT
TRBJ2-1,14,TRBD1,NA,TRBV7-3,CASGTGDGYNEQFF,TGTGCCAGTGGGACAGGGGACGGGTACAATGAGCAGTTCTTC
TRBJ1-5,14,NA,NA,TRBV5-8,CASISGVAGQPQHF,TGTGCCAGCATCTCAGGGGTGGCGGGTCAGCCCCAGCATTTT
TRBJ2-7,14,NA,NA,TRBV27,CASSLLGGPYEQYF,TGTGCCAGCAGTTTATTGGGAGGCCCGTACGAGCAGTACTTC
TRBJ2-2,16,TRBD1,NA,TRBV9,CASSSRTGQYTGELFF,TGTGCCAGCAGCTCTCGGACAGGGCAATACACCGGGGAGCTGTTTTTT
TRBJ1-1,10,TRBD1,NA,TRBV29-1,CSVADRDAFF,TGCAGCGTTGCGGACAGGGATGCTTTCTTT
TRBJ2-1,14,TRBD2,NA,TRBV7-9,CASSLGRDYGEQFF,TGTGCCAGCAGCTTAGGGCGGGACTACGGTGAGCAGTTCTTC
TRBJ2-7,15,TRBD2,once,TRBV7-6,CASSLLGGGTYEQYF,TGTGCCAGCAGCTTACTCGGGGGGGGGACCTACGAGCAGTACTTC
TRBJ2-3,19,NA,NA,TRBV28,CASSSHGVTGAQGTDTQYF,TGTGCCAGCAGTTCTCATGGAGTAACGGGAGCACAGGGCACAGATACGCAGTATTTT
TRBJ1-1,16,NA,NA,TRBV19,CASIYFGGASGTEAFF,TGTGCCAGTATCTATTTTGGAGGGGCGTCGGGCACTGAAGCTTTCTTT
TRBJ2-7,14,NA,NA,TRBV28,CASGLGTSHYEQYF,TGTGCCAGCGGCCTCGGGACATCCCACTACGAGCAGTACTTC
TRBJ2-7,15,TRBD2,NA,TRBV6-5,CASSYSGLAAYEQYF,TGTGCCAGCAGTTACTCGGGACTAGCGGCCTACGAGCAGTACTTC
TRBJ1-4,14,NA,NA,TRBV10-3,CATRAGDGNEKLFF,TGTGCCACCAGGGCGGGTGATGGAAATGAAAAACTGTTTTTT
TRBJ2-7,14,NA,NA,TRBV19,CASSIEGRSYEQYF,TGTGCCAGTAGTATAGAGGGGCGTTCCTACGAGCAGTACTTC
TRBJ2-5,14,TRBD2,NA,TRBV5-1,CASSSLATHGTQYF,TGCGCCAGCAGCTCACTAGCGACCCACGGGACCCAGTACTTC
TRBJ2-3,16,TRBD2,once,TRBV3-1/TRBV3-2,CASRGTSGIYTDTQYF,TGTGCCAGCAGAGGGACTAGCGGGATCTACACAGATACGCAGTATTTT
TRBJ1-3,14,NA,NA,TRBV6-5,CASRRTGSGNTIYF,TGTGCCAGCCGAAGAACGGGCTCTGGAAACACCATATATTTT
TRBJ1-1,12,NA,once,TRBV12-3/TRBV12-4,CASTWASTEAFF,TGTGCCAGCACCTGGGCCTCGACTGAAGCTTTCTTT
TRBJ2-1,16,TRBD2,many,TRBV28,CASSLFLAGPDNEQFF,TGTGCCAGCAGTTTATTTCTAGCGGGCCCCGACAATGAGCAGTTCTTC
TRBJ1-1,13,NA,few,TRBV11-2,CASSADPGTEAFF,TGTGCCAGCAGCGCCGACCCGGGGACTGAAGCTTTCTTT
TRBJ2-2,14,NA,NA,TRBV5-8,CASSLWSGTGELFF,TGTGCCAGCAGCTTGTGGTCGGGGACCGGGGAGCTGTTTTTT
TRBJ2-7,13,TRBD2,NA,TRBV6-2/TRBV6-3,CASSPGRRDEQYF,TGTGCCAGCAGTCCCGGGAGGAGGGACGAGCAGTACTTC
TRBJ2-2,15,NA,NA,TRBV28,CASSFQGLNTGELFF,TGTGCCAGCAGTTTTCAGGGACTGAACACCGGGGAGCTGTTTTTT
TRBJ2-3,14,NA,NA,TRBV6-2/TRBV6-3,CASSYGASTDTQYF,TGTGCCAGCAGTTACGGGGCCAGCACAGATACGCAGTATTTT
TRBJ2-2,16,TRBD1,NA,TRBV5-4,CASSVGTGRNTGELFF,TGTGCCAGCAGCGTGGGGACAGGAAGAAACACCGGGGAGCTGTTTTTT
TRBJ1-5,16,NA,NA,TRBV7-2,CASSPQWGQGNQPQHF,TGTGCCAGCAGTCCCCAGTGGGGGCAGGGAAATCAGCCCCAGCATTTT
TRBJ1-5,15,NA,once,TRBV6-6,CASRPGKGGNQPQHF,TGTGCCAGCAGACCAGGGAAAGGTGGCAATCAGCCCCAGCATTTT
TRBJ1-5,13,TRBD1,NA,TRBV19,CASIGTANQPQHF,TGTGCCAGTATAGGGACAGCTAATCAGCCCCAGCATTTT
TRBJ2-1,18,TRBD2,NA,TRBV4-2,CASSLVLAAEYSYNEQFF,TGTGCCAGCAGCCTAGTCCTAGCGGCAGAGTACTCCTACAATGAGCAGTTCTTC
TRBJ2-1,12,NA,NA,TRBV18,CASSLSRNEQFF,TGTGCCAGCTCACTGTCCCGCAATGAGCAGTTCTTC
TRBJ1-2,17,TRBD1,NA,TRBV5-1,CASSDRDSSLYNYGYTF,TGCGCCAGCAGCGACCGGGACAGCTCCCTTTACAACTATGGCTACACCTTC